This T cell receptor beta chain was obtained from a study of CD8+ T cells in alopecia areata. Germline values: CDR1 SNHLY, CDR2 FYNNEI. The length of the CDR3 is 12 residues. The ends were cut back, 6 bases at V and 9 bases at J, with 12 bases in the middle. cDNA reverse transcribed from extracted RNA served as the sequencing template. Only in-frame clones appear in the TCRdb table, and some are missing; sequencing was by immunoSEQ multiplex PCR. The repertoire holds 65,000 to 100,000 clones, just over 50% seen once, with around 5% in the top ten. The specimen was NKG2D-high CD8+ T cells sorted from blood. The rearrangement joins TRBV2 to TRBJ2-1; D is unclear. The receptor comes from a human donor with alopecia areata. The CDR3 DNA is TGTGCCAGCAGCGTTATCGATCTTGAGCAGTTCTTC. Encoded protein: CASSVIDLEQFF.